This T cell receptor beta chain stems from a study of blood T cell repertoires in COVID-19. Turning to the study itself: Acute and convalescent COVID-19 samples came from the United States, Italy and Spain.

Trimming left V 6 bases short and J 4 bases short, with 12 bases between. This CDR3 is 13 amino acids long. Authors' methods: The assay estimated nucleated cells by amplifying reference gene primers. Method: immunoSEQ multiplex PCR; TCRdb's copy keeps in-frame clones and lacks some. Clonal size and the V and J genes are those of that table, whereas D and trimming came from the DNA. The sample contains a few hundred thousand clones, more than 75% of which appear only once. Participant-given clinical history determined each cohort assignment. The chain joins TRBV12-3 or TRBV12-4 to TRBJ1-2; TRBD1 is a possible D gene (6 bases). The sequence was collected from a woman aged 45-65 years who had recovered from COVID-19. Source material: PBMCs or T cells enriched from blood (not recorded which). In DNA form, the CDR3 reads TGTGCCAGCAGCCAAGGACAGATCTATGGCTACACCTTC. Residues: CASSQGQIYGYTF.